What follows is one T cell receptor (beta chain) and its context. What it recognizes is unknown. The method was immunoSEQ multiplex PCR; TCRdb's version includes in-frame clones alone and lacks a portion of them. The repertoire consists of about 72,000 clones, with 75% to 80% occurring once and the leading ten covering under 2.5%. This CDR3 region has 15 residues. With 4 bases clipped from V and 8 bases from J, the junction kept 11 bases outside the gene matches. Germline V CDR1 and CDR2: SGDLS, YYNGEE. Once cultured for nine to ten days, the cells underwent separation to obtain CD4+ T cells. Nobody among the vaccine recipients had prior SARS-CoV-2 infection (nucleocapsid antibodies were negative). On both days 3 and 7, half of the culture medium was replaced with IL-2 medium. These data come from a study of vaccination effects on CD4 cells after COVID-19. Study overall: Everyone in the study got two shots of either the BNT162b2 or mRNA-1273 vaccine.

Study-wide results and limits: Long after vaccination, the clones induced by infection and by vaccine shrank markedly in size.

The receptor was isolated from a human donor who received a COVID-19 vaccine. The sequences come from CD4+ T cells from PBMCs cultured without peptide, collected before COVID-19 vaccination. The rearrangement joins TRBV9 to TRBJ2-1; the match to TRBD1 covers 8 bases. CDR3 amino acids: CASSRGQGIRDEQFF. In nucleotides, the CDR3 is TGTGCCAGCAGCAGAGGACAGGGCATTAGGGATGAGCAGTTCTTC.